This TCR beta chain came from a study of graft-versus-host responses after intestinal transplantation (dated by TCRdb to 2020 to 2022). About the full investigation: The transplants that recipients got were multivisceral, liver-intestinal, or isolated intestinal. Every recipient was given anti-thymocyte globulin induction, then maintenance tacrolimus and steroids for roughly 3 years. Bulk TCR-beta CDR3 sequencing was used to track graft-versus-host and host-versus-graft alloreactive T cell clones in the graft, circulation and bone marrow after intestinal transplantation. Alloreactive clones were identified by sequencing pre-transplant mixed lymphocyte reaction products and comparing these products with unstimulated pre-transplant donor and recipient T cells. A cohort of 24 intestinal transplant recipients, including one retransplant, was enrolled, and a few patients lacking pretransplant specimens were excluded. Donor T cell macrochimerism was defined as a peak of at least 4% donor T cells among recipient peripheral blood mononuclear cells. Instead of going to the commercial service, samples from a few later patients were sequenced in-house on an Illumina MiSeq and processed with MiXCR.

The germline V gene supplies CDR1 SGHTA and CDR2 FQGNSA. Ends trimmed: V by 5 bases, J by 3 bases; bases unmatched to a gene: 4. The CDR3 goes from the cysteine to the phenylalanine over 13 residues. Only the CDR3 DNA stays, 39 bases, in frame from base 1. Libraries were prepared through the immunoSEQ multiplex PCR assay. For most patients, genomic DNA was isolated with the Qiagen DNeasy Blood and Tissue Kit and sent frozen to Adaptive Biotechnologies for TCR sequencing. For most patients, high-throughput TCR-beta CDR3 sequencing of genomic DNA was performed by Adaptive Biotechnologies. The published analysis was carried out like this. Adaptive's ImmunoSEQ software was the source of the TCR sequencing data for around 20 patients, while a few other patients were processed with MiXCR and VDJtools. CD4 versus CD8 sorting errors were corrected by removing sequences found in both subsets at a frequency ratio below 5:1. CDR3 nucleotide sequences shared by donor and recipient were removed because the origin of these sequences could not be assigned. To count as alloreactive, a clone needed at least 2-fold expansion over unstimulated cells and a minimum CFSE-low frequency of 0.002% (template counts) or 0.001% (read counts). Clones detected in sequenced pre-transplant spleen, lymph node, or MLR CFSE-low populations of the donor or recipient were defined as mappable. Cumulative frequency of alloreactive clones was calculated as a percentage of all sequences weighted by copy number. TCRdb re-hosts the immuneACCESS table, in-frame sequences only. Its copies lack some clones; in the studies checked, an unresolved V gene accounts for under half of them, and the cause for the rest is not known. V, J and clone size reflect that table, while D and trimming were determined from the DNA. This sample lists about 88,000 clones; about 94% were detected once. Of the sample, over 0.15% falls within the top ten clones.

A remark on this clone: Its antigen remains unidentified. No base quality information exists; no much larger clone differs at one position.

What the authors observed across the whole study: Early after transplant, declines in HvG clones were associated with peak levels of circulating GvH clones. In the allografts of patients with donor T cell macrochimerism, GvH to HvG T cell clonal ratios were high. GvH clones were found in recipient bone marrow, and some of the GvH clones appeared earlier in ileal mucosa or blood, which is consistent with an intestinal mucosal origin. The conclusions were limited by the relatively low number and heterogeneity of the intestinal transplant patients.

The time point label on this specimen signifies: cells obtained before transplantation from donor or recipient. CD3+CD4+ and CD3+CD8+ populations were FACS-sorted from unstimulated pre-transplant donor and recipient cells taken from spleen or lymph nodes. The sequence is built from TRBV7-2 and TRBJ2-7, and TRBD1 matches 7 of the central bases. The material sequenced was unstimulated CD4+ T cells sorted from spleen or lymph node cells, taken before transplant. The receptor comes from a human donor who was the organ donor for an intestinal transplant. The bases read TGTGCCAGCAGCCAAGGGACAGACTACGAGCAGTACTTC. It is translated as CASSQGTDYEQYF.